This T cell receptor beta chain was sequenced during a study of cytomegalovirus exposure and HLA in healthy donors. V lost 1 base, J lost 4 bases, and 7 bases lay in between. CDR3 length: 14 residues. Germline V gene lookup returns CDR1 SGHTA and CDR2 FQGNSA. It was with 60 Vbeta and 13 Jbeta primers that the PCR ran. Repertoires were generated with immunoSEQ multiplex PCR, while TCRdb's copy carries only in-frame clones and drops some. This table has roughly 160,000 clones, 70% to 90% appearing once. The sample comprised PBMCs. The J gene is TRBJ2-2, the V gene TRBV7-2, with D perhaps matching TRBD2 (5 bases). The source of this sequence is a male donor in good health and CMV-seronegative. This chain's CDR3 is CASSLGAATGELFF. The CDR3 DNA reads TGTGCCAGCAGCTTAGGAGCGGCCACCGGGGAGCTGTTTTTT.